This T cell receptor (beta chain) came from a study of T cell clones after liver transplantation. On the study more broadly: Apart from a few HCV-positive recipients, transplants were for non-autoimmune, non-viral reasons. Tolerant meant at least one year fully off immunosuppression without liver enzymes above twice normal. The study, taken as a whole, reports: Graft donor-reactive T cells may have migrated into the graft rather than being deleted.

As concerns this clone: Its antigen is currently unknown.

Method: immunoSEQ multiplex PCR; TCRdb's copy keeps in-frame clones and lacks some. The sample includes approximately 55,000 clones, approximately 71% of them seen just once. Germline lookup yields CDR1 SGHVS and CDR2 FNYEAQ. Trimming pared 1 base from V and 10 bases from J, leaving 7 bases between. CDR3 length: 11 residues. The clonotype comes from a human patient who received a liver transplant. Some T cells may be graft donor cells. The V and J genes are TRBV7-6 and TRBJ1-1; no reliable D call. The sequencing here drew on CD4+ T cells from blood, taken more than 53 months after liver transplant. This CDR3 is CASSLGNVAFF. CDR3 coding DNA: TGTGCCAGCAGCTTAGGGAACGTAGCTTTCTTT.